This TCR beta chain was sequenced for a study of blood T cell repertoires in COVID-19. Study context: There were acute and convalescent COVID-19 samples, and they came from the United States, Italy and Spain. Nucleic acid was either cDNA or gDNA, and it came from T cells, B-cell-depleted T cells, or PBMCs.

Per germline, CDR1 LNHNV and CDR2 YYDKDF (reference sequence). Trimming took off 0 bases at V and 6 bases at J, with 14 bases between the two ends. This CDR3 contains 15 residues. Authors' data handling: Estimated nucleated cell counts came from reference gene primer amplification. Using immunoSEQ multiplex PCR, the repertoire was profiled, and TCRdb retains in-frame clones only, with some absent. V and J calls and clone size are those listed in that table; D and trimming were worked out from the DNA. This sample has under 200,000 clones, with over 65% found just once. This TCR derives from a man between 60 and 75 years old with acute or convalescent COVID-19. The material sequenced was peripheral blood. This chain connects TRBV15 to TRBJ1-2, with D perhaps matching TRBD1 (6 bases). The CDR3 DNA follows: TGTGCCACCAGCAGAGATCTCGGGGGGCGAGATGGCTACACCTTC. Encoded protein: CATSRDLGGRDGYTF.